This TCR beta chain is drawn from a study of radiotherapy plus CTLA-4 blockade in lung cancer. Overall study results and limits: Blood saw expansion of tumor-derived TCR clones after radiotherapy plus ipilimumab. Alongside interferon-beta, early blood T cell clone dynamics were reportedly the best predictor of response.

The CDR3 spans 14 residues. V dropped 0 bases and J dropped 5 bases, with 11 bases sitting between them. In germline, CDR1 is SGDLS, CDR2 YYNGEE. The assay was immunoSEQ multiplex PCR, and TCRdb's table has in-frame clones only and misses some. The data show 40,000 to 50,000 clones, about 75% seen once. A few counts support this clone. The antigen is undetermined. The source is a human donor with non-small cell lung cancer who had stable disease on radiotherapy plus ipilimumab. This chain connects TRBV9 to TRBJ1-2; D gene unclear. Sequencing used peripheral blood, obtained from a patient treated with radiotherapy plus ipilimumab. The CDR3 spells CASSVEADKYGYTF. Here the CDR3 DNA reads TGTGCCAGCAGCGTAGAGGCGGATAAGTATGGCTACACCTTC. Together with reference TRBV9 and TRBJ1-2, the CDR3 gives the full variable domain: DSGVTQTPKHLITATGQRVTLRCSPRSGDLSVYWYQQSLDQGLQFLIQYYNGEERAKGNILERFSAQQFPDLHSELNLSSLELGDSALYFCASSVEADKYGYTFGSGTRLTVV.